Listed below are T cell receptor beta chains from one sample, sequenced in a study of blood T cells in healthy people across ages. TCRdb ran MiXCR on the 5' RACE reads and lists one entry per CDR3 protein. The table includes fewer than 900,000 distinct CDR3 sequences, roughly 41% detected once. The sample comprised blood. These receptors were taken from a woman aged 55-70 years in good health. The CDR3 runs from the conserved cysteine through the conserved F or W. Fields, in order: clone size, D gene, J gene, V gene, CDR3 protein, CDR3 DNA. A D gene is named only where the DNA matches it firmly. Where a row states a size, it is once, few, many or the class of an expanded clone; other rows omit it.

NA	TRBD2	TRBJ2-7	TRBV5-1	CASRPSGGINNEQYF	TGCGCCAGCAGACCTAGCGGGGGGATTAACAATGAGCAGTACTTC
few	TRBD1	TRBJ1-4	TRBV3-1	CASSPRGATTNEKLFF	TGTGCCAGCAGCCCCAGGGGGGCAACAACTAATGAAAAACTGTTTTTT
few	NA	TRBJ2-7	TRBV7-9	CASSPVLHEQYF	TGTGCCAGCAGCCCAGTGCTTCACGAGCAGTACTTC
few	NA	TRBJ2-7	TRBV24-1	CATGAAHEQYF	TGTGCCACGGGTGCCGCGCACGAGCAGTACTTC
once	NA	TRBJ2-7	TRBV4-1	CASSFRVYRGYEQYF	TGCGCCAGCAGCTTCAGGGTCTACAGAGGCTACGAGCAGTACTTC
NA	TRBD2	TRBJ2-3	TRBV14	CASSQERLAGGADTQYF	TGTGCCAGCAGCCAAGAAAGGCTAGCGGGAGGCGCAGATACGCAGTATTTT
NA	TRBD2	TRBJ2-5	TRBV7-9	CASSQQTSGDRETQYF	TGTGCCAGCAGCCAGCAGACTAGCGGGGATCGGGAGACCCAGTACTTC
NA	NA	TRBJ2-1	TRBV7-9	CASSLERYPSYNEQFF	TGTGCCAGCAGCTTAGAGCGGTACCCCTCCTACAATGAGCAGTTCTTC
NA	TRBD2	TRBJ2-3	TRBV20-1	CSALRPSGGSTDTQYF	TGCAGTGCTCTGCGACCTAGCGGGGGGAGCACAGATACGCAGTATTTT
NA	NA	TRBJ2-3	TRBV7-2	CASILAADTQYF	TGTGCCAGCATCTTAGCTGCAGATACGCAGTATTTT
NA	NA	TRBJ1-1	TRBV27	CASSLPGVDTEAFF	TGTGCCAGCAGTTTACCAGGGGTGGACACTGAAGCTTTCTTT
few	NA	TRBJ2-6	TRBV6-2/TRBV6-3	CASSYPDVLTF	TGTGCCAGCAGTTATCCGGACGTCCTGACTTTC
NA	NA	TRBJ2-1	TRBV7-2	CASSFGGGGEQFF	TGTGCCAGCAGCTTTGGGGGAGGGGGTGAGCAGTTCTTC
few	NA	TRBJ2-1	TRBV9	CASSVEPNSYNEQFF	TGTGCCAGCAGCGTAGAGCCCAACTCCTACAATGAGCAGTTCTTC
NA	TRBD2	TRBJ2-4	TRBV30	CAWSSGLAGARDIQYF	TGTGCCTGGAGTAGTGGACTAGCGGGGGCGCGGGACATTCAGTACTTC
NA	NA	TRBJ2-7	TRBV20-1	CRASRWNEQYF	TGCAGGGCTAGCCGGTGGAATGAGCAGTACTTC
NA	NA	TRBJ1-6	TRBV27	CASSLFGGDNSPLHF	TGTGCCAGCAGTTTATTCGGAGGAGATAATTCACCCCTCCACTTT
NA	NA	TRBJ2-4	TRBV29-1	CSIEGRLAKNIQYF	TGCAGCATTGAAGGCCGCCTGGCCAAAAACATTCAGTACTTC
many	NA	TRBJ2-3	TRBV20-1	CSPRESLGTDTQYF	TGCAGCCCTAGGGAGAGCCTCGGCACAGATACGCAGTATTTT
few	NA	TRBJ2-1	TRBV4-2	CASSQDWGSLYNEQFF	TGTGCCAGCAGCCAAGATTGGGGGAGCCTATACAATGAGCAGTTCTTC
few	NA	TRBJ2-5	TRBV10-3	CAISRQEEKTQYF	TGTGCCATCAGCAGACAGGAGGAAAAGACCCAGTACTTC
few	NA	TRBJ2-7	TRBV18	CASSVQVGDEQYF	TGTGCCAGCTCGGTACAGGTAGGGGACGAGCAGTACTTC
NA	TRBD2	TRBJ2-5	TRBV20-1	CSAPTSGGVQETQYF	TGCAGTGCTCCGACTAGCGGGGGGGTACAAGAGACCCAGTACTTC
few	NA	TRBJ1-5	TRBV7-9	CATRSGEDGNQPQHF	TGTGCCACCCGGTCGGGAGAAGACGGCAATCAGCCCCAGCATTTT